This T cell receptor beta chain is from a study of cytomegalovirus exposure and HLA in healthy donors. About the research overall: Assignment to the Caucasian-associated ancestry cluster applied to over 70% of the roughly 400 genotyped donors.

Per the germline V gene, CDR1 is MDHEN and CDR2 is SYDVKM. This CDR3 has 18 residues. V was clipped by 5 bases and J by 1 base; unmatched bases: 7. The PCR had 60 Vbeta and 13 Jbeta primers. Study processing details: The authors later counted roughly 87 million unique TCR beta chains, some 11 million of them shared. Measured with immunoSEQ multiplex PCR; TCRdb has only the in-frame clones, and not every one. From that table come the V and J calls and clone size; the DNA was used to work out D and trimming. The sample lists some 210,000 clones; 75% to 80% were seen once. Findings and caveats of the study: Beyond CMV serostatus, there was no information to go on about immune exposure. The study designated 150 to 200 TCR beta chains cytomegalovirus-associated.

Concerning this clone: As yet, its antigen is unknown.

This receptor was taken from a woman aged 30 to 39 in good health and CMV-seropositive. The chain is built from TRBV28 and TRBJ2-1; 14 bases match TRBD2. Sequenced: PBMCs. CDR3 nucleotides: TGTGCCAGCAGTACCGGGACTAGCGGGAGTTCTTCCTACAATGAGCAGTTCTTC. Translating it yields CASSTGTSGSSSYNEQFF.